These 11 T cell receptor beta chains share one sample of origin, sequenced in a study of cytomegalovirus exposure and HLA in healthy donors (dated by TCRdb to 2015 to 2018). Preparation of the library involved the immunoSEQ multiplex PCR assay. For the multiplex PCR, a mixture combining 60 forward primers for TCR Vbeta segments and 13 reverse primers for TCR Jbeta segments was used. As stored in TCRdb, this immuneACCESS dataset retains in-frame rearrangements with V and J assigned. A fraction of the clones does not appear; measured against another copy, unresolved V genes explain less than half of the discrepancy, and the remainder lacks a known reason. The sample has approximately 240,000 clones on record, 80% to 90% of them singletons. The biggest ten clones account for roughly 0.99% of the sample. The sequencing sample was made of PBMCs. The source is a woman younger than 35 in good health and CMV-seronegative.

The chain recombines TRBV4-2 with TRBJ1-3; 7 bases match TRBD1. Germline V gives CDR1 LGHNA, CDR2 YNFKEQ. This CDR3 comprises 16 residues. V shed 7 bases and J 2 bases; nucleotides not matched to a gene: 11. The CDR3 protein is CASKAGGQRTGNTIYF. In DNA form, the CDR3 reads TGTGCCAGCAAAGCTGGGGGACAGAGGACTGGAAACACCATATATTTT.

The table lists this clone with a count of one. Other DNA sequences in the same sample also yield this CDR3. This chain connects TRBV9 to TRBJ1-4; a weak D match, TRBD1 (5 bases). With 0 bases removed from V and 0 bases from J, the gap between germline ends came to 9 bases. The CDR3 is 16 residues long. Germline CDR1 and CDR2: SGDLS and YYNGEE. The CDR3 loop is CASSVGGGATNEKLFF. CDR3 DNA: TGTGCCAGCAGCGTAGGTGGAGGGGCAACTAATGAAAAACTGTTTTTT.

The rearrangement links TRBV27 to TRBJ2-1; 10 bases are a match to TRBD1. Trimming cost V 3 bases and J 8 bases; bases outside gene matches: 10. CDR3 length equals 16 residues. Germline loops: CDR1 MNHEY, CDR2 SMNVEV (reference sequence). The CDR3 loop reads CASSFRRDRGRHEQFF. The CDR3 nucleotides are TGTGCCAGCAGTTTTCGGCGGGACAGGGGAAGACATGAGCAGTTCTTC.

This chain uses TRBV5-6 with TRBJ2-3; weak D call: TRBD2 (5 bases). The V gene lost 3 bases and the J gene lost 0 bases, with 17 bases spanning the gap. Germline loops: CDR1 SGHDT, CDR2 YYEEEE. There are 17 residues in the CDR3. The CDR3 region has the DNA TGTGCCAGCAGCTCGGACTTGATAAGGGTTAGCACAGATACGCAGTATTTT. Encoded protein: CASSSDLIRVSTDTQYF.

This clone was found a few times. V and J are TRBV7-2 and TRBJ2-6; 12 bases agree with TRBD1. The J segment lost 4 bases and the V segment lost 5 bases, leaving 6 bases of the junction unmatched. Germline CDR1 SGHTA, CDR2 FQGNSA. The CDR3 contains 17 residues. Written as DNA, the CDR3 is TGTGCCAGCAGCGGAATGGGACAGGGGGCCGGGGCCAACGTCCTGACTTTC. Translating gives CASSGMGQGAGANVLTF. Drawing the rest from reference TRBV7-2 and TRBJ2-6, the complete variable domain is GAGVSQSPSNKVTEKGKDVELRCDPISGHTALYWYRQSLGQGLEFLIYFQGNSAPDKSGLPSDRFSAERTGGSVSTLTIQRTQQEDSAVYLCASSGMGQGAGANVLTFGAGSRLTVL.

The DNA of the CDR3 is TGTGCCAGCAGCGATGCCCGGACAGGTGGGAATTCACCCCTCCACTTT. Translation: CASSDARTGGNSPLHF. This chain links TRBV9 with TRBJ1-6, with 7 bases matching TRBD1. After removal of 3 bases from V and 7 bases from J, the junction contained 10 bases not matched to a gene. Germline V gives CDR1 SGDLS, CDR2 YYNGEE. The CDR3 runs 16 residues.

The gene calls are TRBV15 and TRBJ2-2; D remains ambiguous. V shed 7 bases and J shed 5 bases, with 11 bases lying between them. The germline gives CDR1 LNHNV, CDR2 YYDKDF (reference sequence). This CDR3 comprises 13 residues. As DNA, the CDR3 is TGTGCCACCATTTATGAGCTTACCGGGGAGCTGTTTTTT. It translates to CATIYELTGELFF.

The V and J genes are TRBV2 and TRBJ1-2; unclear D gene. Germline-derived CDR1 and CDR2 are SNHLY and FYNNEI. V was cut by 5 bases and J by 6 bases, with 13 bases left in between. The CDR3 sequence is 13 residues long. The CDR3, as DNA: TGTGCCAGCAGTAATGGAGGCTCCAATGGCTACACCTTC. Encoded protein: CASSNGGSNGYTF.

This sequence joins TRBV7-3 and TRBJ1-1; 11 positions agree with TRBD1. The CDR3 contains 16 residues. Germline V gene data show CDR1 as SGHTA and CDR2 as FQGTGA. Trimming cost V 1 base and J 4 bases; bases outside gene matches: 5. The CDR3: CASSLKSGTGGTEAFF. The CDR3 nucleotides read TGTGCCAGCAGCTTAAAATCCGGGACAGGGGGCACTGAAGCTTTCTTT. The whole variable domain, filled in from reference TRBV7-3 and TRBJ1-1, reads GAGVSQTPSNKVTEKGKYVELRCDPISGHTALYWYRQSLGQGPEFLIYFQGTGAADDSGLPNDRFFAVRPEGSVSTLKIQRTERGDSAVYLCASSLKSGTGGTEAFFGQGTRLTVV.

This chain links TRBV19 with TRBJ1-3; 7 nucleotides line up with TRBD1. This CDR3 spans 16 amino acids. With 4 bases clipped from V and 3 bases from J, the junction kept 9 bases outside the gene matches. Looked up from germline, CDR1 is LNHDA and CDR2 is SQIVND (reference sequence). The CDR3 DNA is TGTGCCAGTAGTAGCAGCGACAGGGTGGTTGGAAACACCATATATTTT. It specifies CASSSSDRVVGNTIYF. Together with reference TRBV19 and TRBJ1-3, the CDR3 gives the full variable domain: DGGITQSPKYLFRKEGQNVTLSCEQNLNHDAMYWYRQDPGQGLRLIYYSQIVNDFQKGDIAEGYSVSREKKESFPLTVTSAQKNPTAFYLCASSSSDRVVGNTIYFGEGSWLTVV.

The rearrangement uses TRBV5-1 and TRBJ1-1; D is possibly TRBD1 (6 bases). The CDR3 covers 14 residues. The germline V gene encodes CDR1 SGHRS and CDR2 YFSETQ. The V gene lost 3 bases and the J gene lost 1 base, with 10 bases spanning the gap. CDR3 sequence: CASSSLTGNTEAFF. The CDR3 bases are TGCGCCAGCAGCTCTCTGACAGGGAACACTGAAGCTTTCTTT.